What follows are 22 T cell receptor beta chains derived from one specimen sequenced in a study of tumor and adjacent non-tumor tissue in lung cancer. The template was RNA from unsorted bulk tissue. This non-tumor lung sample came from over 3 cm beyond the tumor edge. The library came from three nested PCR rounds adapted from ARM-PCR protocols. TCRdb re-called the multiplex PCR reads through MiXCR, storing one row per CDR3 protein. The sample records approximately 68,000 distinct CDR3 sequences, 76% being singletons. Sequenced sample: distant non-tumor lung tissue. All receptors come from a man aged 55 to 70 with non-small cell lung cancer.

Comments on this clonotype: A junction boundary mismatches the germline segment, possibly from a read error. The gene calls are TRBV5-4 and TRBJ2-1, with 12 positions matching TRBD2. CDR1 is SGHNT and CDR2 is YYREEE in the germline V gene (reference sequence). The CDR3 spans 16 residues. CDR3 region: CAGSANLAGGLDELFF. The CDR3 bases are TGTGCCGGCAGCGCCAACCTAGCGGGAGGGTTGGATGAGCTGTTCTTC.

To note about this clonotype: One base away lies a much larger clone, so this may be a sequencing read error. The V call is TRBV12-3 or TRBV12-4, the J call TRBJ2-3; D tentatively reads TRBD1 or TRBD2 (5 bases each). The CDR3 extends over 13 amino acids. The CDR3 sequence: CASTPGRTDTHYF. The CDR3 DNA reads TGTGCCAGCACCCCGGGGCGCACAGATACGCACTATTTT.

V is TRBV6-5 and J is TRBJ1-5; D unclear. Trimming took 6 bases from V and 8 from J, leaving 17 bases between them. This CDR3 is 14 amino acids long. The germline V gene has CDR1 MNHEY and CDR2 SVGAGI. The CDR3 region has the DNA TGTGCCAGCAGACCGGACCTACCAGTGGAGCCCCAGCATTTT. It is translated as CASRPDLPVEPQHF.

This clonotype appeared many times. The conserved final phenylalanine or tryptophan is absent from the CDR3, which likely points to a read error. The CDR3 here is CASSLTGDSPYEQYL. In DNA form, the CDR3 reads TGCGCCAGCAGCTTGACCGGGGACAGCCCCTACGAGCAGTACCTC. V usage is TRBV5-1 and J usage is TRBJ2-7; TRBD1 matches 7 bases. Germline lookup yields CDR1 SGHRS and CDR2 YFSETQ. J was trimmed by 2 bases and V by 1 base; bases with no gene match: 6. There are 15 residues in the CDR3.

The CDR3 region is CSARDPRAGGGNEQFF. CDR3 coding DNA: TGCAGTGCTAGAGATCCGCGAGCGGGAGGGGGCAATGAGCAGTTCTTC. V is TRBV20-1 and J is TRBJ2-1; 10 nucleotides match TRBD2. The V gene end was trimmed by 0 bases and the J gene end by 6 bases; junction bases not matched to a gene: 8. The CDR3 extends over 16 amino acids. Germline CDR1 reads DFQATT; CDR2 reads SNEGSKA (reference sequence).

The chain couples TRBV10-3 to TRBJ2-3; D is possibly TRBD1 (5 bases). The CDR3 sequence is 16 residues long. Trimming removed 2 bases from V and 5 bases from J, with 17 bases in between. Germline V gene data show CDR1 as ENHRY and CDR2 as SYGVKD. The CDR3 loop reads CAISEDGTWGKDTQYF. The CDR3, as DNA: TGTGCCATCAGTGAGGACGGTACATGGGGCAAAGATACGCAGTATTTT.

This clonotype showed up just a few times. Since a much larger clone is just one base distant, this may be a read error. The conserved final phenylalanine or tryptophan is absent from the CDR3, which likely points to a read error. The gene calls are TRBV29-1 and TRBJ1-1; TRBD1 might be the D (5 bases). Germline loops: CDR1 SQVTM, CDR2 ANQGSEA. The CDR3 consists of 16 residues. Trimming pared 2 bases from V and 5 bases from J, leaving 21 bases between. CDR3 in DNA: TGCAGCGTTGAACCCGTCCGGACATGGGAGTGGACTGAAGCTTTCCTT. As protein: CSVEPVRTWEWTEAFL.

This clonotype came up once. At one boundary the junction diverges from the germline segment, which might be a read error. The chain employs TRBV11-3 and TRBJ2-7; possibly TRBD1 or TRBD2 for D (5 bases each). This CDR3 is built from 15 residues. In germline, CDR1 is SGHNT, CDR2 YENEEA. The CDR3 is CASILDGTSACEQYF. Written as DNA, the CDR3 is TGTGCCAGCATCTTAGATGGGACCTCCGCCTGCGAGCAGTATTTC. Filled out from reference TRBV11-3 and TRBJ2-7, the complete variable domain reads EAGVVQSPRYKIIEKKQPVAFWCNPISGHNTLYWYLQNLGQGPELLIRYENEEAVDDSQLPKDRFSAERLKGVDSTLKIQPAELGDSAVYLCASILDGTSACEQYFGPGTRLTVT.

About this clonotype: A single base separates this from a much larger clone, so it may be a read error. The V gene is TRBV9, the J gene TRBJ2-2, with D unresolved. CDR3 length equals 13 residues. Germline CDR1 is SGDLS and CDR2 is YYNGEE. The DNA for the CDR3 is TGTGCCACCAGCGCAGTTCAGTCCGGGGAGCTGTTTTTT. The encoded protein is CATSAVQSGELFF.

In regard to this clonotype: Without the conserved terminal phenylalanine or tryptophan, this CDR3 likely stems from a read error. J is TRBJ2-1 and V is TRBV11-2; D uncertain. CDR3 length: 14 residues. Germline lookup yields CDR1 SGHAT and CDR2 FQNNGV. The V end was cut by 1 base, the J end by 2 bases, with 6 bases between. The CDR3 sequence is CASSLAGPYNEQFV. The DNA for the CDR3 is TGTGCCAGCAGCTTAGCAGGTCCCTACAATGAGCAGTTCGTC.

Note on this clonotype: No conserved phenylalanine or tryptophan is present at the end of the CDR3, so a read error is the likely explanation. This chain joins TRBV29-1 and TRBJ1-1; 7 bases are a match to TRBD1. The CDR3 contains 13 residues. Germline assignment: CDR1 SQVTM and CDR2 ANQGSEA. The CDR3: CSATAGGDTEAFI. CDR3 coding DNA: TGCAGCGCCACGGCAGGGGGGGACACTGAGGCTTTCATT.

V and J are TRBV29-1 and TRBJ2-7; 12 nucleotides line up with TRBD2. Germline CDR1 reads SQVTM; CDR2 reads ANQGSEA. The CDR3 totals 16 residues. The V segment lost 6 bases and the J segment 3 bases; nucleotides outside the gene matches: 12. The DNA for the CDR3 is TGCAGCGTGAAACTAGCGGGAGGCGCGACGATCTACGAGCAGTACTTC. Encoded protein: CSVKLAGGATIYEQYF.

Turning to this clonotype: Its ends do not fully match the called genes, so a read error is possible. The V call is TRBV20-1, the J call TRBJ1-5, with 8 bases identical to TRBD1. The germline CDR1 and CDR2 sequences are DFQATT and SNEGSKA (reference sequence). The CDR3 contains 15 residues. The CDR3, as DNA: TGCACTGCTAGAGCTCGGGACAGGCTCAATAAGCGCCAGCATTTT. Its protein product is CTARARDRLNKRQHF.

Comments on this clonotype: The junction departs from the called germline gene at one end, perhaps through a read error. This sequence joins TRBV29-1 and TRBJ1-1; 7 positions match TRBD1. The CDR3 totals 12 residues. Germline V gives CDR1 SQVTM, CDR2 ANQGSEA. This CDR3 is CSARGTETEASF. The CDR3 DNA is TGCAGCGCCCGGGGGACAGAGACTGAAGCTTCCTTT.

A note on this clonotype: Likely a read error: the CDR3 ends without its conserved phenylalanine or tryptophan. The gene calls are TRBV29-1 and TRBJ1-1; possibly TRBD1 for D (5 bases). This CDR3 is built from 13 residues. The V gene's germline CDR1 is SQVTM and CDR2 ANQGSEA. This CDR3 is CIASAGRDTEAFS. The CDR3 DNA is TGCATCGCCTCGGCAGGGAGGGACACTGAAGCTTTCTCT.

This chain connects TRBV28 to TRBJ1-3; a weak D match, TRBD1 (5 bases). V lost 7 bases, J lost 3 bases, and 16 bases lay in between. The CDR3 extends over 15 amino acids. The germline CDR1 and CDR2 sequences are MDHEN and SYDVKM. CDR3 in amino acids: CASTGRVDCGNTIYF. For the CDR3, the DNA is TGTGCCAGCACAGGGAGGGTGGACTGTGGAAACACCATATATTTT.

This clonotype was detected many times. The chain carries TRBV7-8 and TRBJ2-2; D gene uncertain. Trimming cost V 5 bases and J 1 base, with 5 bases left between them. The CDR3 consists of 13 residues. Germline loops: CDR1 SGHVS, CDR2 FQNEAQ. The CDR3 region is CASSVKNTGELFF. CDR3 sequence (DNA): TGTGCCAGCAGCGTCAAGAACACCGGGGAGCTGTTTTTT.

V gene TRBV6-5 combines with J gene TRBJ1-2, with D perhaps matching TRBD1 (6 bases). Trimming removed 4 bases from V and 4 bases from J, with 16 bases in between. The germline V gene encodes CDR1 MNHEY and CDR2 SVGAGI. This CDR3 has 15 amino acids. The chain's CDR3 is CASSSKAGVAYGYTF. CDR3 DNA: TGTGCCAGCAGTTCCAAGGCAGGGGTCGCCTATGGCTACACCTTC.

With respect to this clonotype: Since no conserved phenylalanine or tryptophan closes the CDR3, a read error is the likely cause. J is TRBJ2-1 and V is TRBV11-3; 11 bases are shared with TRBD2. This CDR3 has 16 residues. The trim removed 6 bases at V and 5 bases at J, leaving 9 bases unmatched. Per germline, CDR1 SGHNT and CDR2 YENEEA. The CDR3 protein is CASRSQRLAGNNEQFS. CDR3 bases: TGTGCCAGCAGATCCCAGAGACTAGCGGGGAACAATGAGCAGTTCTCC.

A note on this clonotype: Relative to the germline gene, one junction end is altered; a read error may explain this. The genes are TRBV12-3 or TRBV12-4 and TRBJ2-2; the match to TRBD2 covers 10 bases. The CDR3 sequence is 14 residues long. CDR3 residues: CVSTVAGGTGELFF. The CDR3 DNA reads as TGTGTCAGCACCGTAGCGGGAGGCACCGGGGAGCTGTTTTTT.

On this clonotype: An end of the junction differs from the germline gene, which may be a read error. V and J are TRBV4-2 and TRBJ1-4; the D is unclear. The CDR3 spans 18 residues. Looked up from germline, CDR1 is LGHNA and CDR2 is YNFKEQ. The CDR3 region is CGSNQVPTLPTTNEKLFF. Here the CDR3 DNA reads TGTGGCAGCAACCAAGTTCCGACACTACCTACAACTAATGAAAAACTGTTTTTT.

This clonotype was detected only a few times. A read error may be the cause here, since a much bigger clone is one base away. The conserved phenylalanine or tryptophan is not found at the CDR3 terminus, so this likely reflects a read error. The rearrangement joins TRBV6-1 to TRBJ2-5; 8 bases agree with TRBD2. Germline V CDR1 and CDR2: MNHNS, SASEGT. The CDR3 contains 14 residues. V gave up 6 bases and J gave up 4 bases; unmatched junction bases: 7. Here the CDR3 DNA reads TGTGCCAGCAGCCTCGGGACTAGTAGAGAGACCCAGTACTTA. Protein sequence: CASSLGTSRETQYL.